The clone carrying this TCR beta chain was seen only a few times. Its antigen is as yet unknown. TCRdb ran MiXCR on the 5' RACE reads and lists one entry per CDR3 protein. Among 500,000 to 550,000 distinct CDR3 sequences listed, 20% were seen once. The CDR3 spans 17 residues. Looked up from germline, CDR1 is MNHNS and CDR2 is SASEGT. Unmatched junction bases numbered 16, after V lost 8 bases and J lost 1 base. The data originate from a study of T-cell memory formation after mild COVID-19. Study-wide context: For the most part, TCR clusters were specific to one donor. Broader study findings: Shrinking CD4+ clones resided mostly in CM and EM, and CD8+ ones in EMRA. Memory sampled before infection contained some responding clones, suggesting cross-reactive memory joined.

The TCR was taken from an adult woman who had mild COVID-19 (a few samples of this study predate the infection). Cell type and time point are not known. The sequenced material came from PBMCs or a T cell subset sorted from them (not recorded which). The chain links TRBV6-1 to TRBJ1-1; 7 positions agree with TRBD1. The CDR3 region has the DNA TGTGCCAGCGCAGGACAGGCCGGGGCTTTTCCGAACACTGAAGCTTTCTTT. It is translated as CASAGQAGAFPNTEAFF.